The 23 T cell receptor beta chains below come from one sample, sequenced in a study of cytomegalovirus exposure and HLA in healthy donors. With 60 Vbeta and 13 Jbeta primers, the PCR was carried out. The repertoire was sequenced with immunoSEQ multiplex PCR; TCRdb's copy has only in-frame clones and lacks some. The table records about 150,000 clones, about three quarters of them present only once. The sample taken for sequencing was PBMCs. The receptors here all came from a woman aged 35 to 49 in good health and CMV-seropositive.

The chain is built from TRBV19 and TRBJ2-3; 8 bases align to TRBD2. The CDR3 covers 16 residues. Germline V gene lookup returns CDR1 LNHDA and CDR2 SQIVND (reference sequence). Unmatched junction bases numbered 9, after V lost 7 bases and J lost 0 bases. CDR3 loop: CASTKRGRSSTDTQYF. The DNA of the CDR3 is TGTGCCAGTACTAAGCGGGGGAGATCTAGCACAGATACGCAGTATTTT.

CDR3 residues: CASSLVDSNYGYTF. In DNA form, the CDR3 reads TGCGCCAGCAGCTTGGTCGACAGCAACTATGGCTACACCTTC. The chain is built from TRBV5-1 and TRBJ1-2; maybe TRBD1 (5 bases). Trimming took 0 bases from V and 2 from J, leaving 8 bases between them. CDR1 and CDR2 (germline): SGHRS, YFSETQ. The CDR3 covers 14 residues.

This rearrangement joins TRBV6-5 to TRBJ1-6; no definite D call. Germline CDR1 and CDR2: MNHEY and SVGAGI. The CDR3 runs to 13 residues. Trimming pared 6 bases from V and 14 bases from J, leaving 17 bases between. Here the CDR3 DNA reads TGTGCCAGCAGCCTTACCCTTGGACTTGCCCTCCACTTT. Translated: CASSLTLGLALHF.

The chain combines TRBV30 with TRBJ1-2; D uncertain. There are 11 residues in the CDR3. Germline CDR1 reads GTSNPN; CDR2 reads SVGIG (reference sequence). V lost 1 base, J lost 4 bases, and 4 bases lay in between. The CDR3 bases are TGTGCCTGGAGTGAGAGCTATGGCTACACCTTC. Protein product: CAWSESYGYTF.

This chain connects TRBV9 to TRBJ1-2, with a tentative D call TRBD1 (6 bases). The length of the CDR3 is 15 residues. CDR1 is SGDLS and CDR2 is YYNGEE in the germline V gene. V lost 0 bases and J lost 6, with 15 bases in between. The CDR3 reads CASSVGEGRGNGYTF. The CDR3 DNA reads as TGTGCCAGCAGCGTAGGTGAGGGCAGGGGCAATGGCTACACCTTC.

The rearrangement links TRBV5-5 to TRBJ2-6; 11 bases are shared with TRBD1. CDR3 size: 20 residues. With 4 bases clipped from V and 0 bases from J, the junction kept 12 bases outside the gene matches. Germline-derived CDR1 and CDR2 are SGHKS and YYEKEE (reference sequence). The CDR3 protein is CASSAIAGTGGSSGANVLTF. CDR3 bases: TGTGCCAGCAGCGCTATCGCCGGGACAGGGGGTAGCTCTGGGGCCAACGTCCTGACTTTC.

The V and J genes are TRBV6-1 and TRBJ1-1, with unresolved D. V was pared by 7 bases and J by 3 bases, with 15 bases between. Germline CDR1 and CDR2: MNHNS and SASEGT. There are 14 residues in the CDR3. CDR3 amino acids: CASNRPAGYTEAFF. The CDR3 DNA follows: TGTGCCAGCAACAGACCGGCGGGGTACACTGAAGCTTTCTTT.

The V gene is TRBV9, the J gene TRBJ1-2; D is uncertain. CDR3 length: 14 residues. Deletions cut 6 bases from V and 8 bases from J, with 20 bases between. Germline V gene lookup returns CDR1 SGDLS and CDR2 YYNGEE. For the CDR3, the DNA is TGTGCCAGCACCCAGACTACCTCCCCGCGGGGCTACACCTTC. Its translation: CASTQTTSPRGYTF.

This clone has just one count. This sequence joins TRBV10-3 and TRBJ1-2; 8 bases align to TRBD1. CDR1 is ENHRY, CDR2 SYGVKD, per germline. The CDR3 totals 13 residues. Trimming removed 7 bases from V and 7 bases from J; junction bases left unmatched: 8. The CDR3 sequence: CAINLGQGGGYTF. CDR3 nucleotides: TGTGCCATCAACCTAGGACAGGGAGGTGGCTACACCTTC.

This chain links TRBV11-2 with TRBJ1-5, with 7 bases identical to TRBD1. The CDR3 has 14 amino acids. Germline CDR1 and CDR2: SGHAT and FQNNGV. V trimming: 4 bases; J trimming: 4 bases; junction bases outside the gene matches: 4. The CDR3 protein is CASSSGQWNQPQHF. The DNA for the CDR3 is TGTGCCAGCAGCTCGGGACAGTGGAATCAGCCCCAGCATTTT.

J is TRBJ2-7 and V is TRBV10-1; TRBD2 aligns across 8 bases. Germline assignment: CDR1 WNHNN and CDR2 SYGVQD (reference sequence). The CDR3 covers 20 residues. With V trimmed by 0 bases and J by 2 bases, 18 bases remained unmatched. CDR3 protein: CASSESVERGTSRSTYEQYF. CDR3 coding DNA: TGCGCCAGCAGTGAGTCGGTGGAGCGGGGGACGTCACGGAGTACCTACGAGCAGTACTTC.

This sequence joins TRBV13 and TRBJ2-1; tentative D call: TRBD2 (6 bases). V lost 5 bases and J lost 0, with 14 bases in between. This CDR3 spans 16 amino acids. CDR1 and CDR2 from the germline V gene are PRHDT and FYEKMQ (reference sequence). CDR3 protein: CASSRFAGSSYNEQFF. DNA of the CDR3: TGTGCCAGCAGCCGCTTTGCGGGGAGCTCCTACAATGAGCAGTTCTTC.

The chain combines TRBV4-2 with TRBJ2-7; 9 positions agree with TRBD2. This CDR3 spans 16 amino acids. Germline V gene sequence: CDR1 LGHNA, CDR2 YNFKEQ. The V gene end was trimmed by 2 bases and the J gene end by 2 bases; junction bases not matched to a gene: 7. CDR3 region: CASSQSGLALPYEQYF. Here the CDR3 DNA reads TGTGCCAGCAGCCAATCAGGACTAGCGCTCCCCTACGAGCAGTACTTC.

The V and J genes are TRBV27 and TRBJ1-1, with D maybe TRBD1 (5 bases). The CDR3 sequence is 15 residues long. V lost 5 bases and J lost 5, with 18 bases in between. Germline loops: CDR1 MNHEY, CDR2 SMNVEV (reference sequence). DNA of the CDR3: TGTGCCAGCAGTATCCGACACGGGACTAGAACTGAAGCTTTCTTT. Its translation is CASSIRHGTRTEAFF.

The rearrangement joins TRBV13 to TRBJ2-2; maybe TRBD2 (5 bases). Per the germline V gene, CDR1 is PRHDT and CDR2 is FYEKMQ (reference sequence). With 3 bases removed from V and 4 bases from J, the gap between germline ends came to 9 bases. CDR3 length equals 14 residues. For the CDR3, the DNA is TGTGCCAGCAGCTTTTGGGCGGGCACCGGGGAGCTGTTTTTT. Protein product: CASSFWAGTGELFF.

The chain uses TRBV28 and TRBJ1-2; 9 nucleotides match TRBD1. This CDR3 contains 15 residues. In germline, CDR1 is MDHEN, CDR2 SYDVKM. Trimming cost V 6 bases and J 3 bases; bases outside gene matches: 8. CDR3 sequence (DNA): TGTGCCAGCAGCAAACGCGGGACAGGGTACTATGGCTACACCTTC. Residues: CASSKRGTGYYGYTF.

The chain couples TRBV18 to TRBJ1-2, with 8 nucleotides matching TRBD1. Germline V gives CDR1 KGHSH, CDR2 LQKENI. CDR3 size: 15 residues. V lost 5 bases and J lost 3; bases outside the gene matches: 8. The CDR3 DNA reads TGTGCCAGCTCATACTCAGGGGGCGGAGACTATGGCTACACCTTC. Amino acids: CASSYSGGGDYGYTF.

This clone was seen more than once but under ten times. The chain links TRBV9 to TRBJ2-2; tentative D call: TRBD1 (5 bases). The germline CDR1 and CDR2 sequences are SGDLS and YYNGEE. Trimming cost V 1 base and J 0 bases, with 10 bases left between them. This CDR3 is built from 16 residues. Here the CDR3 DNA reads TGTGCCAGCAGCGTATCCTGGACACCGAACACCGGGGAGCTGTTTTTT. Translating it yields CASSVSWTPNTGELFF.

There are a few counts of this clone. This sequence joins TRBV19 and TRBJ2-1; possible D gene TRBD1, 6 bases. Germline CDR1 reads LNHDA; CDR2 reads SQIVND (reference sequence). The CDR3 is 20 residues long. V lost 0 bases and J lost 6, with 27 bases in between. CDR3 amino acids: CASSIDPWPTGNRRSNEQFF. The CDR3 DNA follows: TGTGCCAGTAGTATAGATCCATGGCCTACAGGGAACCGCCGATCCAATGAGCAGTTCTTC.

This clone was seen just once. The chain couples TRBV5-1 to TRBJ2-7; 10 nucleotides agree with TRBD1. This CDR3 comprises 15 residues. Trimming cost V 2 bases and J 6 bases; bases outside gene matches: 8. Germline CDR1 and CDR2: SGHRS and YFSETQ. This chain's CDR3 is CASSLGTGVYREQYF. CDR3 DNA: TGCGCCAGCAGCTTAGGGACAGGGGTGTATCGCGAGCAGTACTTC.

The rearrangement links TRBV15 to TRBJ1-1; 8 nucleotides agree with TRBD1. This CDR3 spans 14 amino acids. The germline V gene encodes CDR1 LNHNV and CDR2 YYDKDF (reference sequence). V shed 2 bases and J 4 bases; nucleotides not matched to a gene: 3. The CDR3 spells CATSRSTGGTEAFF. In nucleotides, the CDR3 is TGTGCCACCAGCAGATCTACAGGGGGCACTGAAGCTTTCTTT. The full variable domain, rest sourced from reference TRBV15 and TRBJ1-1, is DAMVIQNPRYQVTQFGKPVTLSCSQTLNHNVMYWYQQKSSQAPKLLFHYYDKDFNNEADTPDNFQSRRPNTSFCFLDIRSPGLGDTAMYLCATSRSTGGTEAFFGQGTRLTVV.

The V and J genes are TRBV30 and TRBJ1-1; tentatively, D is TRBD1 (5 bases). Germline V gene data show CDR1 as GTSNPN and CDR2 as SVGIG (reference sequence). V was pared by 2 bases and J by 6 bases, with 19 bases between. The CDR3 length is 15 residues. CDR3 sequence reads: CAWSSTGGGIPEAFF. CDR3 nucleotides: TGTGCCTGGAGTAGTACGGGGGGGGGAATCCCTGAAGCTTTCTTT.

The V and J genes are TRBV30 and TRBJ2-5; D perhaps matches TRBD2 (6 bases). The assigned J gene may be wrong: the sequence end matches TRBJ2-7 better. Germline CDR1 GTSNPN, CDR2 SVGIG (reference sequence). The CDR3 totals 16 residues. CDR3 coding DNA: TGTGCCTGGAGTGCCCACCGGGGCGGGGTGGCCTACGAGCAGTACTTC. It encodes CAWSAHRGGVAYEQYF.